The rows below give T cell receptor beta chains drawn from one sample of a study of shared clonotypes between healthy human individuals. The protocol was immunoSEQ multiplex PCR, while the TCRdb copy is restricted to in-frame clones and leaves out a portion. Found here are some 2,100,000 clones, 90% to 95% of them singletons; the top ten hold around 1.7%. What was sequenced was naive CD8+ T cells from PBMCs. These receptors came from a man between 18 and 29 years old in good health. Some clones in this sample may be carry-over from other donors' samples. The CDR3 runs from the conserved cysteine through the conserved F or W. Each record gives: CDR3 DNA, CDR3 protein, J gene, CDR3 length, D gene, clone size, V gene. A D gene is named only where the DNA matches it firmly. Expanded clones get a size class; other rows say once, few or many, or leave the size out.

DNA: TGTGCCAGCAGCCAGGGGCGGAACACTAAAGCTTTCTTT
CDR3: CASSQGRNTKAFF
J: TRBJ1-1
length: 13
D: NA
size: NA
V: TRBV7-9

DNA: TGTGCCAGCCGGGGAAAGACTAGCGATCGAGTCGCGAACACCGGGGAGCTGTTTTTT
CDR3: CASRGKTSDRVANTGELFF
J: TRBJ2-2
length: 19
D: TRBD2
size: NA
V: TRBV2

DNA: TGTGCCAGCAGCCCCGCGATAGGGGAGGTTTCCTACGAGCAGTACTTC
CDR3: CASSPAIGEVSYEQYF
J: TRBJ2-7
length: 16
D: NA
size: once
V: TRBV27

DNA: TGTGCCAGCAGGGCAATGACTGGAATTCACGAGCAGTACTTC
CDR3: CASRAMTGIHEQYF
J: TRBJ2-7
length: 14
D: NA
size: NA
V: TRBV6-5

DNA: TGTGCCAGCAGTAGACGGGGACAGGGGGCTCATAGCAATCAGCCCCAGCATTTT
CDR3: CASSRRGQGAHSNQPQHF
J: TRBJ1-5
length: 18
D: TRBD1
size: NA
V: TRBV6-4

DNA: TGTGCCAGCAGTTCATTGCGGGAGCCCACAGATACGCAGTATTTT
CDR3: CASSSLREPTDTQYF
J: TRBJ2-3
length: 15
D: TRBD2
size: NA
V: TRBV6-5

DNA: TGTGCCAGCAGCGAGGACAGGGGGCTATACACTGAAGCTTTCTTT
CDR3: CASSEDRGLYTEAFF
J: TRBJ1-1
length: 15
D: TRBD1
size: NA
V: TRBV5-6

DNA: TGTGCCAGCAGCGTAGATGGAAGGGGGAATCAGCCCCAGCATTTT
CDR3: CASSVDGRGNQPQHF
J: TRBJ1-5
length: 15
D: NA
size: NA
V: TRBV9

DNA: TGTGCCAGCAAACTGGAGGACAGCTCTGGAAACACCATATATTTT
CDR3: CASKLEDSSGNTIYF
J: TRBJ1-3
length: 15
D: NA
size: once
V: TRBV7-8

DNA: TGTGCCAGCAGTTTAGCCCCTAGCGGAGTGGGGTGGTACTTC
CDR3: CASSLAPSGVGWYF
J: TRBJ2-7
length: 14
D: TRBD2
size: NA
V: TRBV27